This TCR beta chain came from a study of cytomegalovirus exposure and HLA in healthy donors. Study results and caveats: In vitro, a few CMV-associated chains proved specific for CMV antigens. Exclusion as indistinguishable affected some V segments, including TRBV6-2 and TRBV6-3. Later analysis associated a missense DCLRE1C variant with TCR beta V- and J-gene trimming.

A multiplex PCR was run with 60 Vbeta primers and 13 Jbeta primers. Sequenced by immunoSEQ multiplex PCR; TCRdb stores in-frame clones only, minus some. The sample shows 150,000 to 200,000 clones, around 81% of them seen only once. The CDR3 consists of 15 residues. The germline CDR1 and CDR2 sequences are SGDLS and YYNGEE. V was shortened by 3 bases and J by 7 bases, with 16 bases between the two germline ends. To note about this clone: What it recognizes is unknown.

The origin of this receptor is a woman between 18 and 29 years old in good health and CMV-seropositive. The V and J genes are TRBV9 and TRBJ1-4; a weak D match, TRBD1 (6 bases). The sample taken for sequencing was PBMCs. The CDR3 nucleotides read TGTGCCAGCAGCGGAGGGGGGGGCGTCGGTGAAAAACTGTTTTTT. This encodes CASSGGGGVGEKLFF.